These T cell receptor beta chains were read from a single sample in a study of shared clonotypes between healthy human individuals. Profiling relied on immunoSEQ multiplex PCR, and the TCRdb table lists in-frame clones only, not all of them. The table has approximately 1.9 million clones, 93% seen once. Material: naive CD8+ T cells from PBMCs. The receptors derive from a man in his late teens or twenties in good health. Some clones in this sample may be carry-over from other donors' samples. The CDR3 runs from the conserved cysteine through the conserved F or W. D genes are given only for firm matches. A row's size may be missing; if present it is once, few, many or a size class.

d_call clone_size j_call v_call cdr3_aa cdr3_nt
NA few TRBJ2-7 TRBV5-6 CASSAGSSYEQYF TGTGCCAGCAGCGCAGGGAGCTCCTACGAGCAGTACTTC
NA NA TRBJ2-1 TRBV19 CASSISARGIYANEQFF TGTGCCAGTAGTATCAGCGCCAGGGGTATCTATGCTAATGAGCAGTTCTTC
NA NA TRBJ2-1 TRBV4-2 CASSQDYRTNNEQFF TGTGCCAGCAGCCAAGATTACAGGACAAACAATGAGCAGTTCTTC
TRBD2 NA TRBJ2-7 TRBV28 CASSSSPGLVHEQYF TGTGCCAGCAGTTCCTCGCCCGGACTAGTCCACGAGCAGTACTTC
TRBD1 NA TRBJ1-1 TRBV7-9 CASSSGTGEAFF TGTGCCAGCAGCTCTGGGACAGGCGAAGCTTTCTTT
TRBD1 NA TRBJ1-2 TRBV19 CASSSPRQGNYGYTF TGTGCCAGTAGTTCGCCGAGACAGGGAAACTATGGCTACACCTTC
TRBD1 NA TRBJ1-4 TRBV2 CASRWTGGGEKLFF TGTGCCAGCAGATGGACAGGGGGCGGTGAAAAACTGTTTTTT
NA NA TRBJ2-1 TRBV6-6 CASSYLITGQEQFF TGTGCCAGCAGTTACCTCATAACAGGACAGGAGCAGTTCTTC
NA NA TRBJ1-2 TRBV11-2 CASSIDGNYGYTF TGTGCCAGCAGCATAGATGGGAACTATGGCTACACCTTC
NA NA TRBJ2-1 TRBV25-1 CASSVGGKEFF TGTGCCAGCAGTGTAGGCGGCAAGGAGTTCTTC
NA NA TRBJ2-1 TRBV6-5 CASSYSPGRDEQFF TGTGCCAGCAGTTACTCCCCAGGGCGCGATGAGCAGTTCTTC
TRBD2 NA TRBJ2-7 TRBV6-6 CASSYLERDYYEQYF TGTGCCAGCAGTTACCTAGAGCGGGACTACTACGAGCAGTACTTC
NA NA TRBJ1-5 TRBV19 CASRTGPRVDQPQHF TGTGCCAGTAGGACGGGACCCCGGGTCGATCAGCCCCAGCATTTT
TRBD1 NA TRBJ1-5 TRBV28 CASSRPGTANQPQHF TGTGCCAGCAGCCGTCCCGGGACAGCCAATCAGCCCCAGCATTTT
NA NA TRBJ2-7 TRBV29-1 CSVAHQQGRYF TGCAGCGTTGCGCACCAGCAAGGCCGTTACTTC
NA NA TRBJ2-1 TRBV27 CASSLGGGHNEQFF TGTGCCAGCAGTTTAGGGGGGGGGCACAATGAGCAGTTCTTC
NA NA TRBJ2-1 TRBV5-4 CAYLGTSDNEQFF TGTGCCTATCTCGGGACCTCTGACAATGAGCAGTTCTTC
NA NA TRBJ2-2 TRBV5-1 CASSLSVLSPKAGGTGELFF TGCGCCAGCAGCTTGTCGGTTCTCTCACCCAAAGCCGGAGGCACCGGGGAGCTGTTTTTT
NA NA TRBJ2-5 TRBV6-5 CASSPPVAQTQYF TGTGCCAGCAGTCCCCCCGTAGCGCAGACCCAGTACTTC
NA NA TRBJ1-1 TRBV4-1 CASIKLMNTEAFF TGCGCCAGCATAAAGCTCATGAACACTGAAGCTTTCTTT
TRBD2 NA TRBJ2-3 TRBV9 CASSVAPRASGYTDTQYF TGTGCCAGCAGCGTAGCCCCGAGGGCTAGCGGTTACACAGATACGCAGTATTTT
TRBD1 NA TRBJ1-5 TRBV9 CASSVPATGRGPQHF TGTGCCAGCAGCGTACCGGCGACAGGGCGGGGGCCCCAGCATTTT
NA NA TRBJ1-1 TRBV5-1 CASSLELGQTNTEAFF TGCGCCAGCAGCTTAGAGCTAGGACAGACGAACACTGAAGCTTTCTTT
NA NA TRBJ1-1 TRBV19 CASSIARGYTEAFF TGTGCCAGTAGTATTGCGAGGGGGTACACTGAAGCTTTCTTT